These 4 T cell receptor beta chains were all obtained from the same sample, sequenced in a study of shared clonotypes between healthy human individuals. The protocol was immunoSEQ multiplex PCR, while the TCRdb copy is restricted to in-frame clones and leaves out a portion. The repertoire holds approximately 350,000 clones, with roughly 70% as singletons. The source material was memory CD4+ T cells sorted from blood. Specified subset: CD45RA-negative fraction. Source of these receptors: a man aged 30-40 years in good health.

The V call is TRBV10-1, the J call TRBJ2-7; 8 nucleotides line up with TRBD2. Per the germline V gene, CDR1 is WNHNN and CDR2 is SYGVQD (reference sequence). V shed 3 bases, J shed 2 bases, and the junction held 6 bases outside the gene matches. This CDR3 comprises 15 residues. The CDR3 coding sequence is TGCGCCAGCAGTGATCCGGGACTAGGGGCCTACGAGCAGTACTTC. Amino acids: CASSDPGLGAYEQYF.

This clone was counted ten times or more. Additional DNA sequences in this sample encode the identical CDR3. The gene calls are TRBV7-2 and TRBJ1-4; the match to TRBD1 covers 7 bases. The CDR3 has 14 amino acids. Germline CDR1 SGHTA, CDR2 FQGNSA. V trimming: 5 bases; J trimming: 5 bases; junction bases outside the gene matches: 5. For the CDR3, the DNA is TGTGCCAGCAGCCCAGGGGGAGCGAATGAAAAACTGTTTTTT. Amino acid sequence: CASSPGGANEKLFF.

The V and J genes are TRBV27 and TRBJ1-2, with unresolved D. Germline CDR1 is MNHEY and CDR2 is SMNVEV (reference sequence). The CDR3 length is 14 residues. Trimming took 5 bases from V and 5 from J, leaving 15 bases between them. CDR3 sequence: CASSPYNLEYGYTF. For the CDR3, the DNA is TGTGCCAGCAGTCCCTATAACTTGGAATATGGCTACACCTTC.

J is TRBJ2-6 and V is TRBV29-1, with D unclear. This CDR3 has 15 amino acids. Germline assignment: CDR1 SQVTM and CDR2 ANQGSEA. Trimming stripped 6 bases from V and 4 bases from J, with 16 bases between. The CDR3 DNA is TGCAGCGTGGTTAAGGGCCTTAAAGGGGCCAACGTCCTGACTTTC. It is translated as CSVVKGLKGANVLTF. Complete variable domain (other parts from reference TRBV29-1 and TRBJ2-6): SAVISQKPSRDICQRGTSLTIQCQVDSQVTMMFWYRQQPGQSLTLIATANQGSEATYESGFVIDKFPISRPNLTFSTLTVSNMSPEDSSIYLCSVVKGLKGANVLTFGAGSRLTVL.